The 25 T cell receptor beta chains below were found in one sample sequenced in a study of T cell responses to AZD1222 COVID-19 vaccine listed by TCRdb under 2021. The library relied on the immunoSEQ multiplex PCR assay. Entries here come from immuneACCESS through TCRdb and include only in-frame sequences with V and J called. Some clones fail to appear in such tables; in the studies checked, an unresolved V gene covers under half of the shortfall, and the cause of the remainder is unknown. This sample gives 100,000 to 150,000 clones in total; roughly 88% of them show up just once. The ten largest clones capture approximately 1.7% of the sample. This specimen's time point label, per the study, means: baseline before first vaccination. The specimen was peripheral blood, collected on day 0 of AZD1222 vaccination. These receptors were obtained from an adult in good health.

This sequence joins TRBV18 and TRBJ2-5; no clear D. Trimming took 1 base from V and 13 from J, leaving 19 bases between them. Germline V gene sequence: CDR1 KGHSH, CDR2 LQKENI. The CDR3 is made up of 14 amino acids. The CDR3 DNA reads TGTGCCAGCTCACCACAGTATCAGCAGCTCCACGGGTACTTC. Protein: CASSPQYQQLHGYF.

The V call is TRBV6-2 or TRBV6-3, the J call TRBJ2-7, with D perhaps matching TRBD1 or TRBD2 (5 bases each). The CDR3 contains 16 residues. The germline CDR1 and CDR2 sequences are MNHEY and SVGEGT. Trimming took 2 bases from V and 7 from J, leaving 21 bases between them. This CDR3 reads CASSYPGRIPIQEQYF. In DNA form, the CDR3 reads TGTGCCAGCAGTTACCCGGGACGGATCCCGATTCAAGAGCAGTACTTC.

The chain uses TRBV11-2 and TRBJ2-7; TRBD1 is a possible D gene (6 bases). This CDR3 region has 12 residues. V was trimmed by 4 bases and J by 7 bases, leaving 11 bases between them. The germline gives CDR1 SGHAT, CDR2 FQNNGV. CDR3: CASSSGQFEQYF. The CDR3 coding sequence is TGTGCCAGCAGCTCTGGACAGTTTGAGCAGTACTTC. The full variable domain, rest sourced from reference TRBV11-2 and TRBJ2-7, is EAGVAQSPRYKIIEKRQSVAFWCNPISGHATLYWYQQILGQGPKLLIQFQNNGVVDDSQLPKDRFSAERLKGVDSTLKIQPAKLEDSAVYLCASSSGQFEQYFGPGTRLTVT.

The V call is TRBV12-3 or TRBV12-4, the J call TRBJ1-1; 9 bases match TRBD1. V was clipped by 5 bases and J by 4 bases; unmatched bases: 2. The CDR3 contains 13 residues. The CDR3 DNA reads TGTGCCAGCAGTCGACAGGGGGGCACTGAAGCTTTCTTT. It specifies CASSRQGGTEAFF.

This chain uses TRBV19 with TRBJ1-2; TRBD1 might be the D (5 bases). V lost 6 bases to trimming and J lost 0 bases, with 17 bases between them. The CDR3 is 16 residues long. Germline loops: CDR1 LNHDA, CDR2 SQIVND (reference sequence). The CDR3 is CASSTSGLEANYGYTF. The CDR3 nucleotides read TGTGCCAGTAGCACTTCGGGGCTGGAAGCTAACTATGGCTACACCTTC.

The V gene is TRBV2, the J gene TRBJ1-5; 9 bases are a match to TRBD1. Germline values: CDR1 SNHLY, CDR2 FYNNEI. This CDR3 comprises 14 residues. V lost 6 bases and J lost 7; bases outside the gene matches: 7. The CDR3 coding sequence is TGTGCCAGCAGAAGACAGGGGGGGAACCAGCCCCAGCATTTT. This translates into CASRRQGGNQPQHF.

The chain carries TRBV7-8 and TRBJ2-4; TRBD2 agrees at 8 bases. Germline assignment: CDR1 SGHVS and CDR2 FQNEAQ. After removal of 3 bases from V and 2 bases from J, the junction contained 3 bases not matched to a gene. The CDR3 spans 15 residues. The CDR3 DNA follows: TGTGCCAGCAGCTTGGTAGCGGGGACCAAAAACATTCAGTACTTC. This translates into CASSLVAGTKNIQYF.

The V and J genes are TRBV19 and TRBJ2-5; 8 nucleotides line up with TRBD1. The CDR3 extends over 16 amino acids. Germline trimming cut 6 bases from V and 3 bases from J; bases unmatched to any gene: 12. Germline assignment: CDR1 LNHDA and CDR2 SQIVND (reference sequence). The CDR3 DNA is TGTGCCAGTAGACTCCAGGGGGCCCTTGCTGAAGAGACCCAGTACTTC. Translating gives CASRLQGALAEETQYF.

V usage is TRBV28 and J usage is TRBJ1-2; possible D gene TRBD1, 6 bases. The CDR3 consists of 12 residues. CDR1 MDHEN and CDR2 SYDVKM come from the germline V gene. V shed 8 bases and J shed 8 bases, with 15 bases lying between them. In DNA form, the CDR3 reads TGTGCCAGCCAGACAGGCCAGAGGGGCTACACCTTC. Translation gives CASQTGQRGYTF.

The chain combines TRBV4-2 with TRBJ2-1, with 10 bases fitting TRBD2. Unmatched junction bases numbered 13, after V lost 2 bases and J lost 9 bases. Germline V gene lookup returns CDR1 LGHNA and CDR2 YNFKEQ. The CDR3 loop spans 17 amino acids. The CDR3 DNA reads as TGTGCCAGCAGCCAACGACTGCTAGCGGGAGATATGGTTGAGCAGTTCTTC. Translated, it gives CASSQRLLAGDMVEQFF.

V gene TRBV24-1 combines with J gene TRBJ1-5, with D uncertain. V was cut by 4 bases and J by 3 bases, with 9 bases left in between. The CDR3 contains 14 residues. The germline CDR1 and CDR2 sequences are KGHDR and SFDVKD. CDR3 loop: CATSDPTNNQPQHF. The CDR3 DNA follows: TGTGCCACCAGTGACCCGACAAACAATCAGCCCCAGCATTTT.

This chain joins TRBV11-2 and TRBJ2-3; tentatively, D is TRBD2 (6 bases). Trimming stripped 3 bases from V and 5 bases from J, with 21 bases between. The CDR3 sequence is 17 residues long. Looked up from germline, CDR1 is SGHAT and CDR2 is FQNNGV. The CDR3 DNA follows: TGTGCCAGCAGCTTCATCCGGGACTGGAAGAAAGGAGATACGCAGTATTTT. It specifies CASSFIRDWKKGDTQYF.

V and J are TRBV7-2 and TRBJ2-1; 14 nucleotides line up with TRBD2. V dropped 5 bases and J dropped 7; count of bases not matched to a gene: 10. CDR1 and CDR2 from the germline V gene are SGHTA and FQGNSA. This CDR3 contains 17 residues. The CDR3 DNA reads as TGTGCCAGCAGCCCGAGGGGGGGGACTAGCGGGAGTAATGAGCAGTTCTTC. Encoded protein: CASSPRGGTSGSNEQFF.

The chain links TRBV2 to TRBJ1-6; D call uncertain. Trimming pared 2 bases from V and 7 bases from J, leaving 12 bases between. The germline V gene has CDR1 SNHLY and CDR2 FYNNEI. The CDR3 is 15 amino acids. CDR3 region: CASSENGQPNSPLHF. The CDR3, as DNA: TGTGCCAGCAGTGAAAATGGTCAGCCGAATTCACCCCTCCACTTT.

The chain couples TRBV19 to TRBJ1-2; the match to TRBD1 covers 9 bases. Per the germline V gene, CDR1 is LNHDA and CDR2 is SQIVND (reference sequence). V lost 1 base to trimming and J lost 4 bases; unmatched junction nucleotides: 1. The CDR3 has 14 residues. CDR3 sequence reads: CASSIADRGYGYTF. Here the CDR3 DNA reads TGTGCCAGTAGTATAGCGGACAGGGGCTATGGCTACACCTTC.

CDR3 in DNA: TGCAGCGTTGAGGGACTAGCGGGGCACAGAGAGCAGTTCTTC. Its translation is CSVEGLAGHREQFF. The genes are TRBV29-1 and TRBJ2-1; 13 nucleotides agree with TRBD2. CDR1 and CDR2 from the germline V gene are SQVTM and ANQGSEA. V shed 3 bases, J shed 10 bases, and the junction held 6 bases outside the gene matches. This CDR3 comprises 14 residues.

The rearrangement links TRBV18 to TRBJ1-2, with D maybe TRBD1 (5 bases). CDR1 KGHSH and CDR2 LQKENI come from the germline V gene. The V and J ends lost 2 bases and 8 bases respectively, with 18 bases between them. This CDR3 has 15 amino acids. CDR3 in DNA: TGTGCCAGCTCACCAACGAAGGGGCAGAGCGGCGGCTACACCTTC. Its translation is CASSPTKGQSGGYTF.

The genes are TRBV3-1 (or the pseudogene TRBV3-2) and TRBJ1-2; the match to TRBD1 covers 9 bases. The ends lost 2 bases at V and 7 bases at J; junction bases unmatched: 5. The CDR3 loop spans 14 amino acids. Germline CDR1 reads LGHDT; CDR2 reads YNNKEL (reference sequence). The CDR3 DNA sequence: TGTGCCAGCAGCCAATCGACAGGGGGTGGTGGCTACACCTTC. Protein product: CASSQSTGGGGYTF.

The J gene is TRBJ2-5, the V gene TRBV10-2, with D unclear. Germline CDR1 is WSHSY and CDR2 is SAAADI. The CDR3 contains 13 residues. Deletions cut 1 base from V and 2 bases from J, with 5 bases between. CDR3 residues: CASSELRQETQYF. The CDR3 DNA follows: TGCGCCAGCAGTGAGTTACGGCAAGAGACCCAGTACTTC.

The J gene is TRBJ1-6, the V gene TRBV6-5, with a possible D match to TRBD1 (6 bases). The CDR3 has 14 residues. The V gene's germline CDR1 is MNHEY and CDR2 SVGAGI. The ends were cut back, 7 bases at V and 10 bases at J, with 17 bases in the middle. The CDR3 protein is CASTLQGMGSPLHF. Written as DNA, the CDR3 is TGTGCCAGCACCTTACAGGGAATGGGATCACCCCTCCACTTT.

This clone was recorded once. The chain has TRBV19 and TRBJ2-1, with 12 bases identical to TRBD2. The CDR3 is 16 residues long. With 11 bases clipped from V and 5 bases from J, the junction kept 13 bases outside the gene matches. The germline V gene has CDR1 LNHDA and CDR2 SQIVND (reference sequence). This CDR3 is CAWRTSGTLADNEQFF. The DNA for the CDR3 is TGTGCCTGGCGGACTAGCGGGACCCTGGCGGACAATGAGCAGTTCTTC.

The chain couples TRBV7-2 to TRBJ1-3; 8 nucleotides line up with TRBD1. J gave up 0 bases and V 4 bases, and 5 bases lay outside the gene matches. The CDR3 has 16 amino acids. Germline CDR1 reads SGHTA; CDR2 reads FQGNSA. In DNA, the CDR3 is TGTGCCAGCAGCTGGGGACAGGTCCCCTCTGGAAACACCATATATTTT. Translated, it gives CASSWGQVPSGNTIYF.

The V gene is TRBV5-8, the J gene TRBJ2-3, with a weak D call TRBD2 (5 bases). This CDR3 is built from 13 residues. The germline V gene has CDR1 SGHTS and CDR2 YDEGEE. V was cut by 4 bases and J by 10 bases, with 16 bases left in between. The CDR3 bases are TGTGCCAGCAGCCGCATCACTAGTACGCCGCAGTATTTT. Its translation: CASSRITSTPQYF.

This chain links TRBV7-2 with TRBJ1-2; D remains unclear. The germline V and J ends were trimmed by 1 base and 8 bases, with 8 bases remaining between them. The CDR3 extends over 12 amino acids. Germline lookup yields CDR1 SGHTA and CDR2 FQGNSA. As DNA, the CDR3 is TGTGCCAGCAGCTTAGATGGCAGGGGCTACACCTTC. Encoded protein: CASSLDGRGYTF.

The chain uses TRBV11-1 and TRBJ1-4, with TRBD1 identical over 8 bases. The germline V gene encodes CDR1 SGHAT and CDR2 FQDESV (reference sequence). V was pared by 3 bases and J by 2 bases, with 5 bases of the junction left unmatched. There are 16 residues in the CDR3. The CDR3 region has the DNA TGTGCCAGCAGCTTCGCAGGGGGCGCGACTAATGAAAAACTGTTTTTT. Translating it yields CASSFAGGATNEKLFF.